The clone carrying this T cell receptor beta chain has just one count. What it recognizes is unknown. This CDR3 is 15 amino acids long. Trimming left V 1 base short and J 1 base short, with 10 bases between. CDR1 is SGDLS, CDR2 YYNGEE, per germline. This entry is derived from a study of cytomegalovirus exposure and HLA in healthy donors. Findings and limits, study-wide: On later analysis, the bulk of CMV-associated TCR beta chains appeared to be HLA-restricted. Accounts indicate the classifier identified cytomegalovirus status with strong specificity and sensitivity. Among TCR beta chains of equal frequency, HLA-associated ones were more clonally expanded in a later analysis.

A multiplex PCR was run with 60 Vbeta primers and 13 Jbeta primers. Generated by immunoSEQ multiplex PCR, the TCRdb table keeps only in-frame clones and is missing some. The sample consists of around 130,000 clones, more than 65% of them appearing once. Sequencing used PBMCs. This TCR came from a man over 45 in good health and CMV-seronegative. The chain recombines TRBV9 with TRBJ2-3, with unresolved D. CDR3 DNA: TGTGCCAGCAGCGTAAATCGAGCCCGCACAGATACGCAGTATTTT. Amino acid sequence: CASSVNRARTDTQYF.